The T cell receptor (beta chain) described here comes from a study of Tregs in tolerant kidney transplant recipients. The study's findings and limits: This study did not directly address biological reproducibility. Expanding Tregs on activated donor B cells appeared to best identify donor-specific TCRbeta clones.

Sequenced by immunoSEQ multiplex PCR; TCRdb stores in-frame clones only, minus some. The top ten clones hold around 0.51% of a sample with about 77,000 clones, under 98% of them seen once. Germline lookup yields CDR1 SEHNR and CDR2 FQNEAQ (reference sequence). CDR3 length equals 16 residues. The V gene end was trimmed by 1 base and the J gene end by 1 base; junction bases not matched to a gene: 3. Points on this clone: Its target is not known.

This sample comprised CD4+ T cells from blood, obtained before the transplant. The chain recombines TRBV7-9 with TRBJ2-3, with 9 bases lining up with TRBD2. The receptor was derived from a human donor who received a combined kidney and bone marrow transplant. CDR3 region: CASSLGASGGTDTQYF. CDR3 nucleotides: TGTGCCAGCAGCTTAGGGGCTAGCGGGGGCACAGATACGCAGTATTTT.